This T cell receptor (beta chain) was sequenced during a study of T cell changes during pregnancy in multiple sclerosis. This table comes from immunoSEQ multiplex PCR, and its TCRdb copy is limited to in-frame clones, with some not included. This sample has about 98,000 clones, with about 91% found just once. The clonotype originates from a female donor in good health, enrolled as a control in a pregnancy study. The sample consisted of peripheral blood, taken after pregnancy.

CDR3 nucleotides: TGTGCCAGCAGTGCTGGCGGGGCCTCCTACGAGCAGTACTTC. Its protein is CASSAGGASYEQYF. The rearrangement uses TRBV2 and TRBJ2-7, with D perhaps TRBD2 (6 bases). Trimming left V 4 bases short and J 0 bases short, with 10 bases between. CDR3 length equals 14 residues. Germline V gene data show CDR1 as SNHLY and CDR2 as FYNNEI.